The rows below give T cell receptor beta chains drawn from one sample of a study of cytomegalovirus exposure and HLA in healthy donors. Profiling relied on immunoSEQ multiplex PCR, and the TCRdb table lists in-frame clones only, not all of them. The sample consists of about 160,000 clones, just over 75% of them appearing once. The sample taken for sequencing was PBMCs. The receptor source for this set is a woman in her 40s in good health and CMV-seronegative. Each CDR3 is given with its conserved first and last residue. Each record gives: D gene, clone size, J gene, V gene, CDR3 DNA, CDR3 protein. The D gene is left open where the match is weak. Clone size is stated in some rows and not others, as once, few, many or a class when expanded.

>.|.|TRBJ1-5|TRBV5-5
TGTGCCAGCAGCTTGGGTACTGGGGCGCATCAGCCCCAGCATTTT
CASSLGTGAHQPQHF
>.|.|TRBJ2-7|TRBV7-2
TGTGCCAGCAAAAACAGCGGGACAGGACGCTACGAGCAGTACTTC
CASKNSGTGRYEQYF
>TRBD2|.|TRBJ2-7|TRBV7-2
TGTGCCAGCAGCTCAGGACTAGCGGGAGGCGAGCAGTACTTC
CASSSGLAGGEQYF
>.|.|TRBJ2-7|TRBV27
TGTGCCAGCAGTTTATCATGGGCTTACGAGCAGTACTTC
CASSLSWAYEQYF
>.|.|TRBJ1-3|TRBV6-1
TGTGCCAGCAGGGACAGTGGAAACACCATATATTTT
CASRDSGNTIYF
>.|.|TRBJ1-1|TRBV7-3
TGTGCCAGCAGCACGGGACATTCGAACACTGAAGCTTTCTTT
CASSTGHSNTEAFF
>.|.|TRBJ2-7|TRBV13
TGTGCCAGCAGCTTAGGGGTGAGTCGGGATGCCTACGAGCAGTACTTC
CASSLGVSRDAYEQYF
>.|.|TRBJ1-2|TRBV7-6
TGTGCCAGCAGCCCCTTAGGAGGGGGCTACACCTTC
CASSPLGGGYTF
>.|.|TRBJ2-4|TRBV5-1
TGCGCCAGCAGCTCTGGTTCCTTCACGGGAGACATTCAGTACTTC
CASSSGSFTGDIQYF
>.|.|TRBJ1-4|TRBV19
TGTGCCAGTAGTATAGATCGACTGGGAGGTGAAAAACTGTTTTTT
CASSIDRLGGEKLFF
>.|few|TRBJ2-1|TRBV7-2
TGTGCCAGCAGCTTAGATCCCAACAATGAGCAGTTCTTC
CASSLDPNNEQFF
>TRBD2|.|TRBJ2-7|TRBV5-1
TGCGCCAGCAGGCCTAGCGGGAGTATCGTCTACGAGCAGTACTTC
CASRPSGSIVYEQYF
>.|.|TRBJ2-2|TRBV10-2
TGCGCCAGCAGTGAGTCGAGGGAGGAGCTGTTTTTT
CASSESREELFF
>.|few|TRBJ2-7|TRBV7-8
TGTGCCAGCAGCTCCATCACAGGGATTTGGGGCGAGCAGTACTTC
CASSSITGIWGEQYF
>.|few|TRBJ1-1|TRBV5-1
TGCGCCAGCAGCTTGGAAGCCAACACTGAAGCTTTCTTT
CASSLEANTEAFF
>TRBD1|.|TRBJ2-5|TRBV29-1
TGCAGCGTTTCCGGACAGGGAGCGCAAGAGACCCAGTACTTC
CSVSGQGAQETQYF
>TRBD1|.|TRBJ2-1|TRBV18
TGTGCCAGCTCACGGGACAGGGCAGCTGAGCAGTTCTTC
CASSRDRAAEQFF
>.|.|TRBJ1-1|TRBV7-8
TGTGCCAGCAGCTCCCAGGGTCTTGAAGCTTTCTTT
CASSSQGLEAFF
>.|.|TRBJ2-3|TRBV5-6
TGTGCCAGCGGCCCTTGTCCCGGGACTCGCACAGATACGCAGTATTTT
CASGPCPGTRTDTQYF
>.|.|TRBJ2-7|TRBV4-2
TGTGCCAGCAGCCAAGCCCCAAGCGGGACAAACTACGAGCAGTACTTC
CASSQAPSGTNYEQYF
>TRBD2|.|TRBJ2-7|TRBV7-9
TGTGCCAGCAGCTCCGGGAGGGGGGCTGGCGAGCAGTACTTC
CASSSGRGAGEQYF
>.|.|TRBJ2-7|TRBV9
TGTGCCAGCAGCGAGACAGGCTCGGTCTCCTACGAGCAGTACTTC
CASSETGSVSYEQYF
>TRBD2|.|TRBJ2-1|TRBV5-1
TGCGCCAGCAGCTTGACTAGCGGGCTTTACAATGAGCAGTTCTTC
CASSLTSGLYNEQFF
>.|.|TRBJ1-1|TRBV7-3
TGTGCCAGCAGCTTCGGGAACACTGAAGCTTTCTTT
CASSFGNTEAFF
>.|.|TRBJ1-1|TRBV30
TGTGCCTGGGGCAGACAGACCAACACTGAAGCTTTCTTT
CAWGRQTNTEAFF
>.|.|TRBJ1-1|TRBV29-1
TGCAGCGTTGGGAGGGTGAACACTGAAGCTTTCTTT
CSVGRVNTEAFF
>.|.|TRBJ2-3|TRBV25-1
TGTGCCAGCAGCCGGGGAGGAGTTCAAGGGGATACGCAGTATTTT
CASSRGGVQGDTQYF
>.|once|TRBJ2-5|TRBV4-1
TGCGCCAGCAGCCAAGATAGCGGCGACCGGGAGACCCAGTACTTC
CASSQDSGDRETQYF
>.|.|TRBJ2-1|TRBV18
TGTGCCAGCTCACCACCGCCAGGGGTCAATGAGCAGTTCTTC
CASSPPPGVNEQFF
>.|once|TRBJ2-6|TRBV2
TGTGCCAGCAGTGAAGGGAGGGTACGGGCCAACGTCCTGACTTTC
CASSEGRVRANVLTF
>.|.|TRBJ2-1|TRBV18
TGTGCCAGCTCGTCCAGGCCTTGGGATGAGCAGTTCTTC
CASSSRPWDEQFF
>.|few|TRBJ2-7|TRBV14
TGTGCCAGCAGCCAAGGGGGTCGAGGGAACGAGCAGTACTTC
CASSQGGRGNEQYF
>TRBD1|.|TRBJ1-2|TRBV29-1
TGCAGCGTTGAATTGTTGGGACAGGGGTCGAACTATGGCTACACCTTC
CSVELLGQGSNYGYTF
>.|.|TRBJ1-3|TRBV19
TGTGCCAGTAGTATACAGGTATCTGGAAACACCATATATTTT
CASSIQVSGNTIYF
>.|.|TRBJ1-1|TRBV18
TGTGCCAGCTCACCCCTAAACGGGGGATACACTGAAGCTTTCTTT
CASSPLNGGYTEAFF
>.|.|TRBJ2-2|TRBV28
TGTGCCAGCAGCCCCGGGACTGACACCGGGGAGCTGTTTTTT
CASSPGTDTGELFF
>TRBD2|few|TRBJ2-1|TRBV7-3
TGTGCCAGCAGCCCGGCCGGGACTAGCGGGAGCGGACGGCAGTTCTTC
CASSPAGTSGSGRQFF
>.|.|TRBJ2-3|TRBV4-1
TGCGCCAGCAGCCAAGATTATGAGGGTAGGACAGATACGCAGTATTTT
CASSQDYEGRTDTQYF
>.|.|TRBJ1-1|TRBV30
TGTGCCTGGACTTACAGAGTCACTGAAGCTTTCTTT
CAWTYRVTEAFF
>TRBD1|.|TRBJ2-7|TRBV25-1
TGTGCCAGCACTGGGACAGGGATTTACGAGCAGTACTTC
CASTGTGIYEQYF
>TRBD1|.|TRBJ2-3|TRBV6-6
TGTGCCAGCAGTTACGACAGGGCCCAAGGAGATACGCAGTATTTT
CASSYDRAQGDTQYF
>.|.|TRBJ1-1|TRBV27
TGTGCCAGCAGTTTAACCCCGGGGAAGACGGCTTTCTTT
CASSLTPGKTAFF